The 2 T cell receptor beta chains presented below share a single source sample, sequenced in a study of identical twins. Each CDR3 protein is one row after TCRdb ran MiXCR on the 5' RACE reads. The table records around 500,000 distinct CDR3 sequences, approximately 14% of them present only once. The same sample was also studied in work on yellow fever vaccine responses in identical twins.

The sample comprised CD4+ T cells sorted from blood. These receptors all come from a woman aged 18-29 years in good health.

This clonotype turned up a few times. V and J are TRBV29-1 and TRBJ2-2, with D possibly matching TRBD1 (6 bases). The ends were cut back, 5 bases at V and 6 bases at J, with 22 bases in the middle. This CDR3 contains 16 residues. From germline, CDR1 is SQVTM and CDR2 ANQGSEA. In DNA, the CDR3 is TGCAGCGTTAGAACAGGGATGACTGATGCGCCCGGGGAGCTGTTTTTT. Encoded protein: CSVRTGMTDAPGELFF.

This clonotype was counted ten times or more. V and J are TRBV27 and TRBJ2-2; 7 nucleotides align to TRBD1. V trimming: 5 bases; J trimming: 2 bases; junction bases outside the gene matches: 14. Looked up from germline, CDR1 is MNHEY and CDR2 is SMNVEV (reference sequence). This CDR3 is built from 18 residues. The CDR3 region is CASSVLRKTGANTGELFF. The DNA of the CDR3 is TGTGCCAGCAGTGTTCTTAGAAAAACAGGGGCCAACACCGGGGAGCTGTTTTTT.